This T cell receptor (beta chain) was captured in a study of blood T cell repertoires in COVID-19. Study in general: Nucleic acid was either cDNA or gDNA, and it came from T cells, B-cell-depleted T cells, or PBMCs.

The CDR3 sequence is 15 residues long. Germline V lookup: CDR1 MDHEN, CDR2 SYDVKM. The ends lost 8 bases at V and 3 bases at J; junction bases unmatched: 6. Assay: immunoSEQ multiplex PCR; the TCRdb copy retains only in-frame clones and omits some. The table includes 200,000 to 250,000 clones, 84% detected once. Participants had their cohort set by participant-reported clinical history. Cohort 3 donors were reported recovered after two negative PCRs, clearance, or symptom resolution. Source material: PBMCs or T cells enriched from blood (not recorded which). The chain recombines TRBV28 with TRBJ1-4, with TRBD1 matching 10 bases. This receptor was obtained from a woman in her thirties or forties who had recovered from COVID-19. Here the CDR3 DNA reads TGTGCCAGCGAGACAGGGGGCGCGTCTAATGAAAAACTGTTTTTT. This gives the protein CASETGGASNEKLFF.